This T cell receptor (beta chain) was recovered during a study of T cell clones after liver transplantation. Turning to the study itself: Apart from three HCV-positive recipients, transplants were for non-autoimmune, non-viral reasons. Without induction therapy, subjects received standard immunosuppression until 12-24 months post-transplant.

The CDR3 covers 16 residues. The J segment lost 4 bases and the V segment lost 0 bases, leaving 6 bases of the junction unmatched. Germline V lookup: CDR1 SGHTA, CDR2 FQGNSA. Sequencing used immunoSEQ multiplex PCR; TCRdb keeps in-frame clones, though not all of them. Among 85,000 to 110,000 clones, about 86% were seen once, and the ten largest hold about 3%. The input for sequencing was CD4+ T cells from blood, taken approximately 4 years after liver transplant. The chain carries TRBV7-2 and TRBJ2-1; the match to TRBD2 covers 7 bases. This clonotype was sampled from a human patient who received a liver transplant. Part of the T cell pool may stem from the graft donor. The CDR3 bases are TGTGCCAGCAGCTTAGCAGGGTCGGGGGGATACAATGAGCAGTTCTTC. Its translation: CASSLAGSGGYNEQFF.